Below are 17 T cell receptor beta chains sequenced from a single sample in a study of human T cells and chemical hapten exposure. Time point defined: patch test 3, about 24 weeks after DPC sensitization. Regarding treatment: therapeutic diphenylcyclopropenone sensitization with weekly scalp DPC. TCRdb used MiXCR to reprocess the RACE reads, holding one entry per CDR3 protein. The repertoire has around 130,000 distinct CDR3 sequences, 10% to 12% of them found once; the top ten carry roughly 2.3%. The specimen comprised whole blood, sampled in connection with sensitization to the hapten diphenylcyclopropenone (DPC). The receptors stem from a woman aged 50 to 60 with alopecia areata. Some clones in this sample may be carry-over from other donors' samples.

The chain recombines TRBV6-2 or TRBV6-3 with TRBJ2-1, with 12 bases fitting TRBD2. The junction had 9 bases not matched to a gene; V was cut back by 6 bases and J by 9 bases. CDR3 length: 15 amino acids. Germline lookup yields CDR1 MNHEY and CDR2 SVGEGT. CDR3 bases: TGTGCCAGCAGCCACACTAGCGGGGGGCGGAGTGAGCAGTTCTTC. Translating gives CASSHTSGGRSEQFF.

The chain uses TRBV12-3 or TRBV12-4 and TRBJ2-1; TRBD2 matches 13 bases. The trim removed 3 bases at V and 1 base at J, leaving 12 bases unmatched. CDR3 length: 20 amino acids. The CDR3 region has the DNA TGTGCCAGCAGTTTGGGGCCCCTCTCGACTAGCGGGGGGTCCTACAATGAGCAGTTCTTC. Translated: CASSLGPLSTSGGSYNEQFF.

This clonotype was picked up many times. V usage is TRBV12-3 or TRBV12-4 and J usage is TRBJ2-7, with TRBD1 matching 8 bases. The CDR3 is 14 residues long. V shed 3 bases, J shed 2 bases, and the junction held 3 bases outside the gene matches. The CDR3 protein is CASSLGQVTYEQYF. CDR3 DNA: TGTGCCAGCAGTTTGGGACAGGTGACCTACGAGCAGTACTTC.

This clonotype was recorded at least ten times. The rearrangement links TRBV7-9 to TRBJ2-3; 9 bases fit TRBD2. In germline, CDR1 is SEHNR, CDR2 FQNEAQ (reference sequence). V was clipped by 2 bases and J by 5 bases; unmatched bases: 8. The CDR3 covers 16 residues. In DNA, the CDR3 is TGTGCCAGCAGCTTATTAGGCGGGAGGGCTGGAGATACGCAGTATTTT. As protein: CASSLLGGRAGDTQYF.

V gene TRBV7-2 combines with J gene TRBJ1-6, with TRBD1 matching 7 bases. Germline CDR1 is SGHTA and CDR2 is FQGNSA. The V gene end was trimmed by 1 base and the J gene end by 7 bases; junction bases not matched to a gene: 7. This CDR3 is built from 16 residues. The CDR3 DNA sequence: TGTGCCAGCAGCTTAGTGGAGCACAGGGGCAATTCACCCCTCCACTTT. Protein product: CASSLVEHRGNSPLHF.

In its sample, this clonotype was seen many times. This sequence joins TRBV29-1 and TRBJ2-5, with a possible D match to TRBD2 (6 bases). Trimming took off 4 bases at V and 4 bases at J, with 13 bases between the two ends. The CDR3 consists of 13 residues. Germline V gene data show CDR1 as SQVTM and CDR2 as ANQGSEA. CDR3 amino acids: CSVVGTERETQYF. The CDR3, as DNA: TGCAGCGTTGTAGGGACTGAAAGAGAGACCCAGTACTTC. Supplemented by reference TRBV29-1 and TRBJ2-5, the full variable domain reads SAVISQKPSRDICQRGTSLTIQCQVDSQVTMMFWYRQQPGQSLTLIATANQGSEATYESGFVIDKFPISRPNLTFSTLTVSNMSPEDSSIYLCSVVGTERETQYFGPGTRLLVL.

This chain joins TRBV12-3 or TRBV12-4 and TRBJ2-5, with 7 nucleotides matching TRBD1. J lost 8 bases, V lost 6 bases, and 12 bases had no gene match. The CDR3 spans 14 residues. The CDR3 nucleotides are TGTGCCAGCAGAGACGACAGGGCTCCCGTTACCCAGTACTTC. Translating it yields CASRDDRAPVTQYF.

This clonotype was detected a few times. The V and J genes are TRBV5-1 and TRBJ2-5; tentative D call: TRBD1 (6 bases). Germline V gene sequence: CDR1 SGHRS, CDR2 YFSETQ. The CDR3 spans 14 residues. V gave up 4 bases and J gave up 5 bases, with 15 bases separating them. The DNA of the CDR3 is TGCGCCAGCAGCCCGGAGCAAACAGGGGAGACCCAGTACTTC. Amino acids: CASSPEQTGETQYF.

At least ten counts were recorded for this clonotype. The chain employs TRBV29-1 and TRBJ2-3, with D possibly matching TRBD2 (6 bases). The ends were cut back, 3 bases at V and 6 bases at J, with 13 bases in the middle. The CDR3 has 13 amino acids. CDR1 SQVTM and CDR2 ANQGSEA come from the germline V gene. The DNA of the CDR3 is TGCAGCGTTGATGCGGGACTTGGCGATACGCAGTATTTT. Protein product: CSVDAGLGDTQYF.

This clonotype was counted between two and nine times. The chain links TRBV7-3 to TRBJ1-1; the D gene is possibly TRBD1 (5 bases). CDR3 size: 14 residues. V dropped 6 bases and J dropped 1 base, with 12 bases sitting between them. In germline, CDR1 is SGHTA, CDR2 FQGTGA. The CDR3 DNA reads TGTGCCAGCAGATTGACAGAAACGAACACTGAAGCTTTCTTT. It codes for CASRLTETNTEAFF.

This clonotype was recorded at least ten times. The chain employs TRBV4-1 and TRBJ2-1; 8 bases are shared with TRBD2. CDR1 is MGHRA and CDR2 is YSYEKL in the germline V gene. Trimming took 4 bases from V and 3 from J; bases not matched to a gene: 11. CDR3 length equals 17 residues. The CDR3, as DNA: TGCGCCAGCAGCCGCGGAGACGGGCGGGGGGTCTACAATGAGCAGTTCTTC. This translates into CASSRGDGRGVYNEQFF.

J is TRBJ2-7 and V is TRBV13, with 9 bases fitting TRBD2. The CDR3 spans 16 residues. The junction had 12 bases not matched to a gene; V was cut back by 4 bases and J by 5 bases. Germline V gene sequence: CDR1 PRHDT, CDR2 FYEKMQ (reference sequence). Here the CDR3 DNA reads TGTGCCAGCAGCTCAGGGACTAGCTTCGATGTCCACGAGCAGTACTTC. It codes for CASSSGTSFDVHEQYF.

This clonotype came up a few times. The rearrangement links TRBV28 to TRBJ1-1, with D uncertain. Deletions cut 5 bases from V and 2 bases from J, with 15 bases between. Germline V CDR1 and CDR2: MDHEN, SYDVKM. The CDR3 is 15 residues long. The CDR3 protein is CASSPNGVFNTEAFF. The CDR3 region has the DNA TGTGCCAGCAGTCCTAACGGGGTGTTTAACACTGAAGCTTTCTTT. Full variable domain (missing parts from reference TRBV28 and TRBJ1-1): DVKVTQSSRYLVKRTGEKVFLECVQDMDHENMFWYRQDPGLGLRLIYFSYDVKMKEKGDIPEGYSVSREKKERFSLILESASTNQTSMYLCASSPNGVFNTEAFFGQGTRLTVV.

This sequence joins TRBV7-2 and TRBJ1-5; TRBD1 matches 7 bases. With 5 bases clipped from V and 5 bases from J, the junction kept 9 bases outside the gene matches. The CDR3 spans 15 residues. Per germline, CDR1 SGHTA and CDR2 FQGNSA. This CDR3 reads CASSGTATSHQPQHF. The CDR3 nucleotides are TGTGCCAGCAGCGGGACAGCGACATCCCATCAGCCCCAGCATTTT.

This clonotype was counted between two and nine times. The chain is built from TRBV4-1 and TRBJ2-1; TRBD2 matches at 10 bases. CDR1 is MGHRA, CDR2 YSYEKL, per germline. This CDR3 is built from 18 residues. Trimming at V came to 4 bases and at J to 8 bases, leaving 17 bases not matched to a gene. In DNA form, the CDR3 reads TGCGCCAGCAGCCCAGGGGTAGCGGGGGGCACTAGAAGGGATGAGCAGTTCTTC. As protein: CASSPGVAGGTRRDEQFF.

This clonotype was seen many times. The rearrangement uses TRBV7-8 and TRBJ2-3, with TRBD2 matching over 8 bases. V was clipped by 3 bases and J by 3 bases; unmatched bases: 11. The germline V gene encodes CDR1 SGHVS and CDR2 FQNEAQ. The CDR3 sequence is 17 residues long. The CDR3 nucleotides are TGTGCCAGCAGCTTCGATTTTGGGACTAGGTTTACAGATACGCAGTATTTT. It encodes CASSFDFGTRFTDTQYF. Drawing the rest from reference TRBV7-8 and TRBJ2-3, the complete variable domain is GAGVSQSPRYKVAKRGQDVALRCDPISGHVSLFWYQQALGQGPEFLTYFQNEAQLDKSGLPSDRFFAERPEGSVSTLKIQRTQQEDSAVYLCASSFDFGTRFTDTQYFGPGTRLTVL.

This clonotype turned up a few times. This rearrangement joins TRBV5-1 to TRBJ2-3; 8 bases agree with TRBD2. The trim removed 3 bases at V and 3 bases at J, leaving 6 bases unmatched. The germline gives CDR1 SGHRS, CDR2 YFSETQ. This CDR3 has 15 amino acids. CDR3 sequence reads: CASSSSGGGTDTQYF. The CDR3 region has the DNA TGCGCCAGCAGCTCCAGCGGGGGAGGTACAGATACGCAGTATTTT.